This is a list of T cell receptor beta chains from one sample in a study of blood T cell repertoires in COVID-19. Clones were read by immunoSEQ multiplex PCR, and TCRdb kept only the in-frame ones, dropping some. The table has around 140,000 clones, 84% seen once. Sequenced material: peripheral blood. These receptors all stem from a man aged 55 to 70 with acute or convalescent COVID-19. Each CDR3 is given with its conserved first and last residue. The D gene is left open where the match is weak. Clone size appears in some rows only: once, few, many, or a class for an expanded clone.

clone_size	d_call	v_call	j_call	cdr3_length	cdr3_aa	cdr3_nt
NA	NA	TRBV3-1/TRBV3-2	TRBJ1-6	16	CASSQDCTAEWSCLHF	TGTGCCAGCAGCCAAGATTGTACAGCGGAGTGGTCCTGCCTCCACTTT
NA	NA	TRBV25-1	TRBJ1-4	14	CASSDGVLNEKLFF	TGTGCCAGCAGTGACGGGGTTCTCAATGAAAAACTGTTTTTT
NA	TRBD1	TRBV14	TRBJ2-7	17	CASSQDSFDRVSYEQYF	TGTGCCAGCAGCCAAGATTCCTTCGACAGGGTCTCCTACGAGCAGTACTTC
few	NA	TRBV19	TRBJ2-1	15	CASSRGDSAYNEQFF	TGTGCCAGTAGTAGGGGGGACAGCGCATACAATGAGCAGTTCTTC
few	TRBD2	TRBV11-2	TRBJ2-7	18	CASRARRLAGGLSYEQYF	TGTGCCAGCAGGGCCCGGCGACTAGCGGGGGGACTATCCTACGAGCAGTACTTC
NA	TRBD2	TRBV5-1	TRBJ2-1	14	CASSPGTSGHEQFF	TGCGCCAGCAGCCCAGGGACTAGCGGCCATGAGCAGTTCTTC
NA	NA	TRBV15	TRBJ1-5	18	CATSRDGQGGTGNQPQHF	TGTGCCACCAGCAGAGATGGTCAGGGAGGCACCGGCAATCAGCCCCAGCATTTT
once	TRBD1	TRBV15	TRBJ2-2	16	CATSRVGTGDTGELFF	TGTGCCACCAGCAGAGTAGGAACAGGGGACACCGGGGAGCTGTTTTTT
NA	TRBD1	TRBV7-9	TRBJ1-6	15	CASSFGTGDNSPLHF	TGTGCCAGCAGCTTCGGGACAGGAGATAATTCACCCCTCCACTTT
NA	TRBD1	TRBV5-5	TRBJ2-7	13	CASSRQGSYEQYF	TGTGCCAGCAGCCGACAGGGGTCCTACGAGCAGTACTTC
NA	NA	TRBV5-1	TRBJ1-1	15	CASSQDQGRATEAFF	TGCGCCAGCAGCCAGGACCAAGGGAGGGCCACTGAAGCTTTCTTT
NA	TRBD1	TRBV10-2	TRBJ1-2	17	CASRNPPSGTGGWGYTF	TGCGCCAGCAGGAATCCACCCTCCGGGACAGGGGGCTGGGGCTACACCTTC
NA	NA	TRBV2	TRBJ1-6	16	CASSEEAGSYNSPLHF	TGTGCCAGCAGTGAAGAGGCGGGTTCCTATAATTCACCCCTCCACTTT
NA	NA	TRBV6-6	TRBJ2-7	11	CASSYYSEQYF	TGTGCCAGCAGTTATTACTCCGAGCAGTACTTC
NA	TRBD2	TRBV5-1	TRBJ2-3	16	CASSSRLASNTDTQYF	TGCGCCAGCAGCTCCCGACTAGCGTCTAACACAGATACGCAGTATTTT
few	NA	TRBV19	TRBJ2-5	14	CASSKTGLQETQYF	TGTGCCAGTAGTAAAACAGGGCTCCAAGAGACCCAGTACTTC
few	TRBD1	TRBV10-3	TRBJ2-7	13	CAISGTGGDKQYF	TGTGCCATCAGCGGGACAGGGGGTGACAAGCAGTACTTC
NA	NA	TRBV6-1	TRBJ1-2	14	CASSEPGSNYGYTF	TGTGCCAGCAGTGAACCGGGATCAAACTATGGCTACACCTTC
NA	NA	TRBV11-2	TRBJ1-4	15	CASSRAGGPNEKLFF	TGTGCCAGCAGCCGCGCCGGGGGGCCTAATGAAAAACTGTTTTTT
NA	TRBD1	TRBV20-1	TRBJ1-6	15	CSASGQGARNSPLHF	TGCAGTGCTAGTGGGCAGGGGGCGCGTAATTCACCCCTCCACTTT
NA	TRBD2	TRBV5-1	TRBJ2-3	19	CASSPPGLAGASGTDTQYF	TGCGCCAGCAGCCCGCCGGGACTAGCGGGAGCTTCGGGCACAGATACGCAGTATTTT
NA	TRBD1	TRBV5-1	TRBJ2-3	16	CASSFGATGPPDTQYF	TGCGCCAGCAGCTTTGGGGCGACAGGGCCCCCAGATACGCAGTATTTT
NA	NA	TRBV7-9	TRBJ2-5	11	CASSLQETQYF	TGTGCCAGCAGCCTTCAGGAGACCCAGTACTTC
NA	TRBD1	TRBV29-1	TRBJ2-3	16	CSVEDPGGRPADTQYF	TGCAGCGTTGAAGATCCAGGGGGCCGTCCAGCAGATACGCAGTATTTT
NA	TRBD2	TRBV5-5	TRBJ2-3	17	CASSLAASGSLTDTQYF	TGTGCCAGCAGCTTGGCGGCTAGCGGGAGTCTTACAGATACGCAGTATTTT
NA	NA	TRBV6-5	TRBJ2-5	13	CASRDKGEETQYF	TGTGCCAGCAGAGACAAGGGGGAAGAGACCCAGTACTTC
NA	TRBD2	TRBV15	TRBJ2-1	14	CATIIAGGYNEQFF	TGTGCCACCATCATAGCGGGGGGCTACAATGAGCAGTTCTTC
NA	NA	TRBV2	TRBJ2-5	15	CASSDTFDILETQYF	TGTGCCAGCAGTGATACATTTGATATTCTGGAGACCCAGTACTTC
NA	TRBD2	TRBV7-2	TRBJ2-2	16	CASSLASSGVTGELFF	TGTGCCAGCAGCTTAGCCTCTAGCGGGGTCACCGGGGAGCTGTTTTTT
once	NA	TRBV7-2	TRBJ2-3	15	CASSLIYRGTDTQYF	TGTGCCAGCAGCTTAATATACAGGGGCACAGATACGCAGTATTTT
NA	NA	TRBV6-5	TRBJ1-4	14	CASSGRTANEKLFF	TGTGCCAGCAGCGGACGGACAGCTAATGAAAAACTGTTTTTT
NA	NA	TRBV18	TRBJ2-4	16	CASSPIFGQEEDIQYF	TGTGCCAGCTCACCAATATTCGGGCAGGAGGAAGACATTCAGTACTTC
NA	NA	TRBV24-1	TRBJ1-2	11	CAAAGHYGYTF	TGTGCCGCAGCAGGGCACTATGGCTACACCTTC
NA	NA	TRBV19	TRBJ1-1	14	CASSIEAVNTEAFF	TGTGCCAGTAGTATAGAGGCAGTGAACACTGAAGCTTTCTTT
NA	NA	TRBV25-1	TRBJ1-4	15	CASSEYRGTNEKLFF	TGTGCCAGCAGTGAATATAGGGGAACTAATGAAAAACTGTTTTTT
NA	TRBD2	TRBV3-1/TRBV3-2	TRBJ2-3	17	CASSLFPDWTGGNTQYF	TGTGCCAGCAGCCTATTTCCTGACTGGACGGGGGGGAATACGCAGTATTTT
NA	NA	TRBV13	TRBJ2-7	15	CASSLGQGPSYEQYF	TGTGCCAGCAGCTTAGGACAGGGACCTTCCTACGAGCAGTACTTC
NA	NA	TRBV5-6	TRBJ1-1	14	CASSSGNYNTEAFF	TGTGCCAGCAGCTCCGGGAATTATAACACTGAAGCTTTCTTT
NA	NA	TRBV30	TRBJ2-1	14	CAWSSDREGDEQFF	TGTGCCTGGAGTTCGGACAGGGAGGGGGATGAGCAGTTCTTC
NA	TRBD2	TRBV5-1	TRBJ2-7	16	CASSSITSGGTYEQYF	TGCGCCAGCAGCTCGATTACTAGCGGGGGAACCTACGAGCAGTACTTC
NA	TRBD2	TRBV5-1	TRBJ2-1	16	CASSIGTSDAGNEQFF	TGCGCCAGCAGCATAGGGACTAGCGACGCGGGGAATGAGCAGTTCTTC
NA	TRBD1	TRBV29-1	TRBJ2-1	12	CSGGQGRNEQFF	TGCAGCGGGGGACAGGGGCGCAATGAGCAGTTCTTC
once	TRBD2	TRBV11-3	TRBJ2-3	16	CASSLGFRGGRDTQYF	TGTGCCAGCAGCTTGGGTTTCCGGGGGGGCCGAGATACGCAGTATTTT
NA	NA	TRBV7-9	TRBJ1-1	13	CASSWEGQTEAFF	TGTGCCAGCAGCTGGGAAGGACAGACTGAAGCTTTCTTT
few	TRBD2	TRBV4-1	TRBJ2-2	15	CASSQDGGSPGELFF	TGCGCCAGCAGCCAAGATGGCGGGAGTCCCGGGGAGCTGTTTTTT
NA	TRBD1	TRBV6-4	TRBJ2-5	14	CASSLTGGEETQYF	TGTGCCAGCAGCCTGACAGGGGGGGAAGAGACCCAGTACTTC
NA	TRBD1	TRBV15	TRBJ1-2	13	CATSGGTAYGYTF	TGTGCCACCAGCGGCGGGACAGCCTATGGCTACACCTTC
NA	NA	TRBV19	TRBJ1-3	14	CARADMSSGNTIYF	TGTGCCAGAGCCGACATGAGCTCTGGAAACACCATATATTTT
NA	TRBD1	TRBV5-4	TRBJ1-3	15	CASSLQGATGNTIYF	TGTGCCAGCAGCTTGCAGGGGGCGACTGGAAACACCATATATTTT
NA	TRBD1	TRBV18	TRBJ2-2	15	CASSPLGQAAGELFF	TGTGCCAGCTCACCACTTGGACAGGCCGCCGGGGAGCTGTTTTTT
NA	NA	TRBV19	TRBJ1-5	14	CASRPTGGGQPQHF	TGTGCCAGTAGGCCTACGGGGGGCGGACAGCCCCAGCATTTT
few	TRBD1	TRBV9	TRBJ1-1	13	CASSLGQGAGAFF	TGTGCCAGCAGCTTAGGACAGGGGGCTGGAGCTTTCTTT
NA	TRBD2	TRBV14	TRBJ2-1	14	CASSRDYSYNEQFF	TGTGCCAGCAGCCGGGACTACTCCTACAATGAGCAGTTCTTC
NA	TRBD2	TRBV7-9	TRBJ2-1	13	CASRIAGVNEQFF	TGTGCCAGCAGGATAGCGGGAGTGAATGAGCAGTTCTTC